The sequence of this T cell receptor beta chain was determined in a study of T cells in Graves' hyperthyroidism and ophthalmopathy (dated by TCRdb to the late 2010s). Context from the whole study: Peripheral blood samples were taken at the time of initial diagnosis, prior to any treatment. Prospective prediction of ophthalmopathy was tested in an independent validation cohort of fewer than 20 hyperthyroidism patients and 15 to 17 patients who later progressed to ophthalmopathy. For training and testing, the 100 or so patients in the discovery cohort were randomly divided in a 7:3 ratio. To identify TCR V-J signatures that set the groups apart, the researchers used a discovery cohort of 95 to 100 patients, made up of 40 to 45 with Graves' ophthalmopathy and about 59 with stable Graves' hyperthyroidism. The study also compared thyroid tissue and blood T-cell repertoires from more than 5 Graves' hyperthyroidism patients. Following sampling, methimazole starting at 30 mg daily was given to hyperthyroidism patients, and high-dose intravenous methylprednisolone was given to ophthalmopathy patients. TCR Vbeta CDR3 sequencing of approximately 140 peripheral blood samples (under 45 ophthalmopathy, 75 hyperthyroidism and roughly 17 progressor patients) is reported in the paper. Beyond this particular receptor, the publication reports: No statistical method was used to set the sample size in advance, and investigators knew the group allocation. Most expanded thyroid clonotypes (frequency above 0.001) were also detected in blood, suggesting blood repertoires may reflect thyroid immune responses. In validation, the model predicted progression to ophthalmopathy a median of 6.5 months before onset, with approximately 70% sensitivity and about 72% specificity. Ophthalmopathy was separated from stable hyperthyroidism by a 13 V-J signature model, with approximately 85% sensitivity and roughly 84% specificity obtained in cross-validation and 80%/75% obtained in testing.

This clonotype came up many times. Its antigen is not yet known. No base qualities exist here, and no much larger clone lies one base off it. A patient counted as having stable Graves' hyperthyroidism if no progression to ophthalmopathy occurred over 18 months of follow-up. Hyperthyroidism patients were newly diagnosed, had a disease duration of under 2 months, and were aged 18 to 65 years. Patients with uncontrolled infections, other autoimmune diseases, pregnancy or lactation were excluded. Diagnoses were established on the basis of clinical symptoms, serum thyroxine and TRAb, thyroid ultrasound, and orbital computed tomography. Ficoll-Paque density gradient centrifugation was used to isolate PBMCs from around 10 ml of fresh peripheral blood. Total RNA was extracted using Trizol reagent, and RNA quality was assessed on an Agilent 2100 Bioanalyzer. TCR beta CDR3 regions were amplified from RNA transcripts. The first round of RT-PCR for the TCR CDR3 was performed with the HTBI primer set and the Qiagen OneStep RT-PCR kit. The libraries were constructed in a second round of multiplex PCR and then size-selected and purified. Paired-end sequencing of the libraries was performed with 100 bp reads on an Illumina HiSeq2000. Per the source publication's procedure: Raw data were processed with SOAPnuke, discarding reads with adapters, uncalled bases, mean Phred below 15, or no exact constant-primer or identifier match. High-quality paired reads were merged with COPE v1.2.5, and unique nucleotide sequences were defined as clonotypes. MiTCR v1.1 was used to align clonotypes to the IMGT TRBV, TRBD and TRBJ reference segments. The analysis was restricted to V-J combinations with a frequency above 0.0001, which together covered about 99% of the repertoires. The TCS score was defined as F50 (clonal expansion) divided by E x V (chaos), with BLOSUM62-based TCRdist calculated between CDR3 peptides within each V-J. Welch's t-statistics and random forest reduced fewer than 600 V-J features to roughly 13, which were used in a naive Bayes classifier (R e1071). TCRdb reprocessed the public reads (quality trimming at Q25 with fastp, clone calling with MiXCR) and kept in-frame beta chains. Each record represents a unique CDR3 protein, reported with the most common genes and DNA among its rows. The authors' filters were not applied to this entry. The sample records approximately 710,000 distinct CDR3 sequences, approximately 15% of which are singletons. The ten biggest clones cover 15% of the sample.

Sequencing used blood. The clonotype was recovered from a man aged 50-60 years with Graves' hyperthyroidism.

The CDR3 loop reads CAFLKGFSGANVLTF. The nucleotide sequence is TGTGCCTTCCTGAAAGGTTTCTCTGGGGCCAACGTCCTGACTTTC. The chain is encoded by TRBV2 joined to TRBJ2-6, with no D gene named confidently. A distance of 14 bases separates the germline ends of V and J, which lose 11 bases and 0 bases respectively. The germline V gene gives CDR1 as SNHLY and CDR2 as FYNNEI. From the cysteine through the phenylalanine, the CDR3 covers 15 amino acids. Of all the DNA, just the CDR3 is kept, 45 bases in frame from base 1.